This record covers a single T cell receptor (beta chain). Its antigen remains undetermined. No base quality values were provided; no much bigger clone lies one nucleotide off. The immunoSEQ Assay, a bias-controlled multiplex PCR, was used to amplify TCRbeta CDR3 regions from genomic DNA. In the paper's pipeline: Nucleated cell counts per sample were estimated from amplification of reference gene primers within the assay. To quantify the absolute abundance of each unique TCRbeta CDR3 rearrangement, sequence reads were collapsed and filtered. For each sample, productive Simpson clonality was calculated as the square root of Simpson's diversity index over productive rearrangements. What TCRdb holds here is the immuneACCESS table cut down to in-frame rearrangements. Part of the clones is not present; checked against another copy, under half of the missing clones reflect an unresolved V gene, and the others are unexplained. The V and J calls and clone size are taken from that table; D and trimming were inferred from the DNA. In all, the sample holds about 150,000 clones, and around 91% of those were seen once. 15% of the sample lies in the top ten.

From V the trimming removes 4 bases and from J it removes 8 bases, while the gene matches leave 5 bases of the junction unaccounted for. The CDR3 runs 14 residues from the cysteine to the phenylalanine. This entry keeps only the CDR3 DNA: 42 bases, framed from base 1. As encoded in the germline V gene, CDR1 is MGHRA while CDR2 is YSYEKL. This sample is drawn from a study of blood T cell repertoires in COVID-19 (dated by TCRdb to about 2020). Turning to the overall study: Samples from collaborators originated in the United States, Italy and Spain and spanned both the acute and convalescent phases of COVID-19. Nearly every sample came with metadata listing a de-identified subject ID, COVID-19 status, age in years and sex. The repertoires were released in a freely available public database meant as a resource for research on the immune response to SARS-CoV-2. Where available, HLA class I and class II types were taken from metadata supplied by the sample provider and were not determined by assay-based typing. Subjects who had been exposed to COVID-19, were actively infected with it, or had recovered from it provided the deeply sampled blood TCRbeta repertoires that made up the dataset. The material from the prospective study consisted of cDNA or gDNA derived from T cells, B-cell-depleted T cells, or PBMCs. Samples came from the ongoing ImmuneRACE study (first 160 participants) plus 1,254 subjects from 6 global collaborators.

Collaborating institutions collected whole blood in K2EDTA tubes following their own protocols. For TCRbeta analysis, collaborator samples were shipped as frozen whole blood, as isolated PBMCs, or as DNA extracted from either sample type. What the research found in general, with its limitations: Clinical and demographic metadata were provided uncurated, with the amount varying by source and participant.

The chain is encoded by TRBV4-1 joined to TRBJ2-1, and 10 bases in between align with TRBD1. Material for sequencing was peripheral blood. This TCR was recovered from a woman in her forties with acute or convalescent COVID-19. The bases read TGCGCCAGCAGCCCGACAGGGGGCGGATATGAGCAGTTCTTC. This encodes CASSPTGGGYEQFF.